The sequence of this T cell receptor (beta chain) was determined in a study of T cell responses to AZD1222 COVID-19 vaccine (dated by TCRdb to about 2021). Some background on the complete study: AZD1222 recipients whose second dose came at about 4 weeks and those whose second dose came at about 12 weeks were combined into one group, since spike-specific TCR depth and breadth did not differ between the two schedules. Enrollment into the trials was organized by age into subgroups of 18-55, 56-69 and 70-plus years, and those subgroups contained roughly 150, 30 and 60 TCR-sequenced participants, respectively. TCR sequencing was performed for approximately 240 trial participants, of whom 200 to 210 were given two doses of AZD1222 and about 25 were given two doses of MenACWY control vaccine. General conclusions and limits of the study: Only a handful of AZD1222 recipients were SARS-CoV-2 seropositive at baseline, limiting conclusions about previously exposed vaccinees. Reportedly, almost half of the unique spike-specific TCRs recognized epitopes lying outside the regions that are mutated in the B.1.351 and B.1.1.7 variants. The vaccine-associated CD4 TCRs covered the entire spike protein, and the dominant responses fell in regions 160-218 and 743-854. After two AZD1222 doses, spike-specific TCR breadth and depth were significantly higher than at day 0 and than in MenACWY recipients. Participants were mostly white British, with more females than males. The authors suggested clonal diversity may have been underestimated. No day 14 peak-response samples were available, so repertoires were characterized only after the peak T cell response. The 56-69-year group was small, and its depth increase did not reach significance, likely because of low power.

Trimming costs V 9 bases and J 0 bases, and their ends lie 15 bases apart. The cysteine opens and the phenylalanine closes a CDR3 of 15 amino acids. This entry keeps only the CDR3 DNA: 45 bases, framed from base 1. The germline V gene yields KGHDR for CDR1 and SFDVKD for CDR2. What the time point label conveys for this sample: baseline before first vaccination. Vaccinee samples were obtained from the UK trials COV001 and COV002, which included a single-blind randomized controlled phase 2/3 trial of AZD1222 (ChAdOx1 nCoV-19) in healthy adults. For TCRbeta chain sequencing, PBMC samples from trial participants were taken at day 0 and at day 28 after the second dose. The CDR3 regions of human TCRbeta chains were subjected to immunosequencing. The study's processing was this. TCRs in the repertoires were compared against a reference library of SARS-CoV-2-specific TCRs that had been generated with the MIRA antigen-specificity platform. Breadth was defined as the fraction of unique TCRs that were SARS-CoV-2-associated, and depth was defined as the fraction of total T cells that were SARS-CoV-2-associated. Using the MIRA data, each spike-specific TCR was assigned both to the spike region to which the TCR was reactive and to a CD4 or CD8 class. Log10-transformed breadth and depth values were compared by one-way ANOVA with Sidak's multiple comparisons tests. This immuneACCESS table, as held by TCRdb, lists in-frame sequences with V and J called but not all clones. Of the missing ones, under half trace to an unresolved V gene in checked studies; the others have no known cause. That table is the source of V, J and clone size, and D and trimming were worked out from the DNA. The sample table records around 76,000 clones; about 88% of these occur just once. The ten largest clones take up more than 10% of the sample.

Note on this clone: The clone's antigen remains unknown. No base qualities exist here, and no much larger clone lies one base off it.

Sequences were derived from peripheral blood, sampled on day 0 of AZD1222 vaccination. The receptor was isolated from an adult in good health. The chain links TRBV24-1 with TRBJ2-3; the best D guess is TRBD1, with 5 bases matching. The sequenced DNA: TGTGCCACCTCCCTGAATGGGGCTAGCACAGATACGCAGTATTTT. It encodes CATSLNGASTDTQYF.